The 16 T cell receptor beta chains below all came from one sample that was sequenced in a study of CD8 T cells in Susac syndrome. RNA, at about 0.45 to 1 ug, was reverse transcribed with random hexamers. TCRdb ran MiXCR on the immunoSEQ multiplex PCR reads and lists one entry per CDR3 protein. The repertoire holds about 180,000 distinct CDR3 sequences, 95% seen once, with more than 0.09% in the top ten. Material: CD4+ T cells from PBMCs. Source of these receptors: a human donor with multiple sclerosis.

The chain is built from TRBV7-2 and TRBJ2-5; 8 bases align to TRBD2. Germline values: CDR1 SGHTA, CDR2 FQGNSA. J gave up 5 bases and V 6 bases, and 8 bases lay outside the gene matches. CDR3 length equals 14 residues. The CDR3 reads CASSPRGGRETQYF. The CDR3 DNA is TGTGCCAGCAGTCCTCGGGGGGGCAGGGAGACCCAGTACTTC.

This clonotype was seen a single time. This chain links TRBV4-1 with TRBJ2-3, with 9 bases lining up with TRBD2. Germline values: CDR1 MGHRA, CDR2 YSYEKL. CDR3 size: 18 residues. J was trimmed by 8 bases and V by 4 bases; bases with no gene match: 19. The CDR3 coding sequence is TGCGCCAGCAGCCCCCTAACGGCGGCGGGGGGGCCCGGTGGTACGCAGTATTTT. It translates to CASSPLTAAGGPGGTQYF.

The rearrangement joins TRBV7-9 to TRBJ2-5; TRBD2 matches 8 bases. Looked up from germline, CDR1 is SEHNR and CDR2 is FQNEAQ (reference sequence). Losses at the gene ends were 3 bases for V and 5 bases for J; bases not matched to a gene: 5. The CDR3 extends over 14 amino acids. CDR3 nucleotide sequence: TGTGCCAGCAGCTTCGGACTAGCCGTGGAGACCCAGTACTTC. It translates to CASSFGLAVETQYF.

CDR3 in DNA: TGTGCCAGCTCCAAGCAGCGGGGAGACTACGAGCAGTACTTC. This translates into CASSKQRGDYEQYF. The V call is TRBV18, the J call TRBJ2-7, with 7 bases identical to TRBD2. The CDR3 runs 14 residues. V lost 6 bases and J lost 3; bases outside the gene matches: 8. Germline loops: CDR1 KGHSH, CDR2 LQKENI.

The chain links TRBV20-1 to TRBJ2-5, with TRBD2 matching over 12 bases. Trimming cost V 6 bases and J 1 base; bases outside gene matches: 15. Germline CDR1 is DFQATT and CDR2 is SNEGSKA (reference sequence). The CDR3 is 18 residues long. The CDR3 protein is CSARPPKLAGGSQETQYF. The CDR3, as DNA: TGCAGTGCGAGACCCCCCAAGCTAGCGGGGGGGTCCCAAGAGACCCAGTACTTC.

The chain is built from TRBV12-3 or TRBV12-4 and TRBJ1-4; no definite D call. This CDR3 is built from 14 residues. The V and J ends lost 2 bases and 1 base respectively, with 5 bases between them. The CDR3 nucleotides are TGTGCCAGCAGTTTAAGGGAAACTAATGAAAAACTGTTTTTT. This sequence encodes CASSLRETNEKLFF.

The rearrangement links TRBV7-9 to TRBJ1-6; D ambiguous. Trimming took off 7 bases at V and 4 bases at J, with 11 bases between the two ends. CDR3 size: 14 residues. The germline V gene encodes CDR1 SEHNR and CDR2 FQNEAQ (reference sequence). The CDR3 protein is CASTAGPYNSPLHF. In DNA, the CDR3 is TGTGCCAGCACCGCCGGACCGTATAATTCACCCCTCCACTTT.

The chain uses TRBV20-1 and TRBJ2-3; D might be TRBD2 (9 bases). Germline assignment: CDR1 DFQATT and CDR2 SNEGSKA (reference sequence). The V end lost 0 bases, the J end lost 1 base, and 23 bases lay between the germline ends. The CDR3 has 19 amino acids. The chain's CDR3 is CSARDLASGGTGRTDTQYF. The CDR3 region has the DNA TGCAGTGCTAGAGATCTGGCAAGCGGGGGGACAGGCCGCACAGATACGCAGTATTTT.

The rearrangement uses TRBV30 and TRBJ1-4; D unresolved. Germline loops: CDR1 GTSNPN, CDR2 SVGIG (reference sequence). This CDR3 is 14 amino acids long. V was pared by 0 bases and J by 4 bases, with 9 bases between. The CDR3 DNA follows: TGTGCCTGGAGTGTACAACAGCTTAATGAAAAACTGTTTTTT. This sequence encodes CAWSVQQLNEKLFF.

The chain combines TRBV30 with TRBJ1-5; D is perhaps TRBD1 (5 bases). V lost 1 base, J lost 7 bases, and 11 bases lay in between. This CDR3 region has 13 residues. CDR1 is GTSNPN and CDR2 is SVGIG in the germline V gene (reference sequence). Written as DNA, the CDR3 is TGTGCCTGGAGTGGGGGGGGAGAACAGCCCCAGCATTTT. It translates to CAWSGGGEQPQHF.

CDR3 nucleotides: TGTGCCAGCAGCGGATCCCTTCTTACAAGCACTGAAGCTTTCTTT. It yields the protein CASSGSLLTSTEAFF. This chain joins TRBV9 and TRBJ1-1; unclear D gene. Germline loops: CDR1 SGDLS, CDR2 YYNGEE. Trimming stripped 3 bases from V and 4 bases from J, with 16 bases between. The CDR3 has 15 amino acids.

This clonotype was seen a single time. J is TRBJ2-5 and V is TRBV10-3; D uncertain. This CDR3 has 13 residues. The germline CDR1 and CDR2 sequences are ENHRY and SYGVKD. V was pared by 2 bases and J by 2 bases, with 6 bases between. Here the CDR3 reads CAISEGSQETQYF. The CDR3 region has the DNA TGTGCCATCAGTGAGGGCAGTCAAGAGACCCAGTACTTC.

This sequence joins TRBV7-2 and TRBJ2-7; D is undetermined. CDR1 and CDR2 (germline): SGHTA, FQGNSA. With 4 bases removed from V and 6 bases from J, the gap between germline ends came to 10 bases. The CDR3 has 12 amino acids. The CDR3 DNA sequence: TGTGCCAGCAGCTCCCTAGGTCTCGAGCAGTACTTC. Its translation is CASSSLGLEQYF.

The chain recombines TRBV9 with TRBJ2-5; D may be TRBD1 or TRBD2 (5 bases each). The germline V and J ends were trimmed by 4 bases and 1 base, with 17 bases remaining between them. This CDR3 is 16 amino acids long. The germline V gene encodes CDR1 SGDLS and CDR2 YYNGEE. The CDR3 nucleotides are TGTGCCAGCAGCTCCCTTGGGGGAGCGGTCCAAGAGACCCAGTACTTC. Protein: CASSSLGGAVQETQYF.

The J gene is TRBJ2-1, the V gene TRBV19, with D possibly being TRBD2 (7 bases). In germline, CDR1 is LNHDA, CDR2 SQIVND (reference sequence). Trimming removed 1 base from V and 10 bases from J, with 11 bases in between. This CDR3 spans 13 amino acids. DNA of the CDR3: TGTGCCAGTAGTATAGCAAGCGGGACAGAGCAGTTCTTC. Its translation: CASSIASGTEQFF.

The CDR3 spells CATSSGGWDIQYF. CDR3 in DNA: TGTGCCACCAGCAGCGGGGGTTGGGACATTCAGTACTTC. V is TRBV15 and J is TRBJ2-4, with D maybe TRBD2 (6 bases). The CDR3 totals 13 residues. V lost 3 bases to trimming and J lost 8 bases, with 11 bases between them. Germline CDR1 is LNHNV and CDR2 is YYDKDF (reference sequence).